The source of this T cell receptor (beta chain) is a study of cytomegalovirus exposure and HLA in healthy donors. PCR used 60 Vbeta primers and 13 Jbeta primers. Libraries were prepared by immunoSEQ multiplex PCR; TCRdb keeps only in-frame clonotypes and omits some of them. Of 130,000 to 150,000 clones listed, around 80% are singletons. V was pared by 4 bases and J by 2 bases, with 5 bases between. This CDR3 has 12 residues. The germline CDR1 and CDR2 sequences are SGHDN and FVKESK. The chain has TRBV14 and TRBJ1-2; no reliable D call. The source is a man in his forties or fifties in good health and CMV-seronegative. The material sequenced was PBMCs. CDR3 sequence: CASSPQNYGYTF. As DNA, the CDR3 is TGTGCCAGCAGCCCGCAGAACTATGGCTACACCTTC.